These T cell receptor beta chains were read from a single sample in a study of cytomegalovirus exposure and HLA in healthy donors. Sequenced by immunoSEQ multiplex PCR; TCRdb stores in-frame clones only, minus some. The table includes 150,000 to 200,000 clones, about four fifths detected once. The sample taken for sequencing was PBMCs. The receptors shown here come from a man aged 45-65 years in good health and CMV-seropositive. CDR3s include the opening cysteine and the closing phenylalanine or tryptophan. D genes are given only for firm matches. A row's size may be missing; if present it is once, few, many or a size class.

cdr3_nt: TGTGCCAGCAGTTCTGTGGGACAGGGGTCCGCCTACGAGCAGTACTTC
cdr3_aa: CASSSVGQGSAYEQYF
j_call: TRBJ2-7
clone_size: .
d_call: TRBD1
v_call: TRBV28

cdr3_nt: TGTGCCAGCGGAAGGGGCAATGAGCAGTTCTTC
cdr3_aa: CASGRGNEQFF
j_call: TRBJ2-1
clone_size: .
d_call: .
v_call: TRBV6-1

cdr3_nt: TGCGCCAGCAGCCAAGATGGCAGTAATGAAAAACTGTTTTTT
cdr3_aa: CASSQDGSNEKLFF
j_call: TRBJ1-4
clone_size: few
d_call: .
v_call: TRBV4-1

cdr3_nt: TGTGCCAGTAGTATAGGTACGGCGGCTGAGCAGTTCTTC
cdr3_aa: CASSIGTAAEQFF
j_call: TRBJ2-1
clone_size: .
d_call: .
v_call: TRBV19

cdr3_nt: TGTGCCAGCAGCCCGAGAGGGGGTTACGAGCAGTACTTC
cdr3_aa: CASSPRGGYEQYF
j_call: TRBJ2-7
clone_size: few
d_call: .
v_call: TRBV7-2

cdr3_nt: TGTGCCAGTAGTATAGGGGCCTTTGCCTATGGCTACACCTTC
cdr3_aa: CASSIGAFAYGYTF
j_call: TRBJ1-2
clone_size: .
d_call: .
v_call: TRBV19

cdr3_nt: TGTGCCAGCAGGACAGGGAGCTACGAGCAGTACTTC
cdr3_aa: CASRTGSYEQYF
j_call: TRBJ2-7
clone_size: .
d_call: TRBD1
v_call: TRBV2

cdr3_nt: TGTGCCAGCAGCCCCACTCCCTACGAGCAGTACTTC
cdr3_aa: CASSPTPYEQYF
j_call: TRBJ2-7
clone_size: .
d_call: .
v_call: TRBV14

cdr3_nt: TGTGCCAGCAGTGAATTGAGTGCAACTAATGAAAAACTGTTTTTT
cdr3_aa: CASSELSATNEKLFF
j_call: TRBJ1-4
clone_size: .
d_call: .
v_call: TRBV25-1

cdr3_nt: TGTGCCAGCAGCTCCGTGGGCCGAACTGAAGCTTTCTTT
cdr3_aa: CASSSVGRTEAFF
j_call: TRBJ1-1
clone_size: .
d_call: .
v_call: TRBV5-4

cdr3_nt: TGTGCCAGCAGCTTGGGCCTAGCGGATATTTACGAGCAGTACTTC
cdr3_aa: CASSLGLADIYEQYF
j_call: TRBJ2-7
clone_size: .
d_call: TRBD2
v_call: TRBV7-3

cdr3_nt: TGTGCCTGGAGTGTGCGGGGATGGGCCGGGGAGCTGTTTTTT
cdr3_aa: CAWSVRGWAGELFF
j_call: TRBJ2-2
clone_size: .
d_call: .
v_call: TRBV30

cdr3_nt: TGTGCCAGCAGCCCTCGGACAGGGGAGGCGGATACGCAGTATTTT
cdr3_aa: CASSPRTGEADTQYF
j_call: TRBJ2-3
clone_size: few
d_call: .
v_call: TRBV21-1

cdr3_nt: TGTGCCAGCAGTACAGGGGGCTATGGCTACACCTTC
cdr3_aa: CASSTGGYGYTF
j_call: TRBJ1-2
clone_size: .
d_call: TRBD1
v_call: TRBV6-5

cdr3_nt: TGTGCCAGCAGCCGCGCGGAGCTATACGAGCAGTACTTC
cdr3_aa: CASSRAELYEQYF
j_call: TRBJ2-7
clone_size: .
d_call: .
v_call: TRBV7-2

cdr3_nt: TGTGCCAGTAGTATTAGTTCGGGACAGCGGGATGGCTACACCTTC
cdr3_aa: CASSISSGQRDGYTF
j_call: TRBJ1-2
clone_size: .
d_call: TRBD1
v_call: TRBV19

cdr3_nt: TGTGCCAGCAGCCCCCGGGGGACCCTTGAAGCTTTCTTT
cdr3_aa: CASSPRGTLEAFF
j_call: TRBJ1-1
clone_size: once
d_call: .
v_call: TRBV11-2

cdr3_nt: TGTGCCAGCAGCTTCCAGACACCGGGACAGCTTAATGAAAAACTGTTTTTT
cdr3_aa: CASSFQTPGQLNEKLFF
j_call: TRBJ1-4
clone_size: .
d_call: TRBD1
v_call: TRBV11-2

cdr3_nt: TGTGCCTCTAAGAGGGGGCAAGGGCACGAAGCTTTCTTT
cdr3_aa: CASKRGQGHEAFF
j_call: TRBJ1-1
clone_size: .
d_call: TRBD1
v_call: TRBV19

cdr3_nt: TGTGCCAGTAGTATTTCTGGGGGCGGCGGGGAGCTGTTTTTT
cdr3_aa: CASSISGGGGELFF
j_call: TRBJ2-2
clone_size: .
d_call: .
v_call: TRBV19

cdr3_nt: TGTGCCAGCAGCGAAGACGGGACTAGCGGGGTAAACAATGAGCAGTTCTTC
cdr3_aa: CASSEDGTSGVNNEQFF
j_call: TRBJ2-1
clone_size: .
d_call: TRBD2
v_call: TRBV9

cdr3_nt: TGCGCCAGCAGCATACTAGCGGGGGGGCCAGGCACCGGGGAGCTGTTTTTT
cdr3_aa: CASSILAGGPGTGELFF
j_call: TRBJ2-2
clone_size: .
d_call: TRBD2
v_call: TRBV5-1

cdr3_nt: TGCGCCAGCCGGGACAGGGCGGAACAGCCCCAGCATTTT
cdr3_aa: CASRDRAEQPQHF
j_call: TRBJ1-5
clone_size: .
d_call: TRBD1
v_call: TRBV5-1

cdr3_nt: TGTGCCAGCAGACTCCAGAGAGTCGGAGGCTATGGCTACACCTTC
cdr3_aa: CASRLQRVGGYGYTF
j_call: TRBJ1-2
clone_size: .
d_call: .
v_call: TRBV6-1

cdr3_nt: TGTGCCAGCAGTCCGTCGGCGGGGGGCACAGATACGCAGTATTTT
cdr3_aa: CASSPSAGGTDTQYF
j_call: TRBJ2-3
clone_size: .
d_call: TRBD2
v_call: TRBV28

cdr3_nt: TGTGCCAGCAGACCGGACGGGGAAAGACAGCCCCAGCATTTT
cdr3_aa: CASRPDGERQPQHF
j_call: TRBJ1-5
clone_size: .
d_call: .
v_call: TRBV6-6

cdr3_nt: TGTGCCAGCAGCGTAAGCGGGGAAGTAACTAATGAAAAACTGTTTTTT
cdr3_aa: CASSVSGEVTNEKLFF
j_call: TRBJ1-4
clone_size: .
d_call: .
v_call: TRBV9